Shown below are 8 T cell receptor beta chains from a single sample sequenced in a study of blood T cell repertoires in COVID-19 (TCRdb year 2020). Library prep was done by the immunoSEQ multiplex PCR assay. TCRdb took over this immuneACCESS table, retaining in-frame rearrangements with V and J assigned. Such tables are incomplete; in checked studies, under half of the missing clones stem from an unresolved V gene, and the remainder is unexplained. This sample holds 360,000 or so clones; about 90% were observed only once. The top ten clonotypes cover just over 1% of the sample. Specimen: PBMCs or T cells enriched from blood (not recorded which). These receptors were collected from a woman in her 30s who had been exposed to COVID-19.

The chain couples TRBV9 to TRBJ2-5, with D possibly being TRBD1 (5 bases). V lost 0 bases and J lost 1, with 7 bases in between. Germline V gene lookup returns CDR1 SGDLS and CDR2 YYNGEE. This CDR3 contains 14 residues. CDR3 in DNA: TGTGCCAGCAGCGTAGCAGGGATCCAAGAGACCCAGTACTTC. Translated, it gives CASSVAGIQETQYF. Filled out from reference TRBV9 and TRBJ2-5, the complete variable domain reads DSGVTQTPKHLITATGQRVTLRCSPRSGDLSVYWYQQSLDQGLQFLIQYYNGEERAKGNILERFSAQQFPDLHSELNLSSLELGDSALYFCASSVAGIQETQYFGPGTRLLVL.

The chain uses TRBV11-2 and TRBJ2-5, with 9 bases identical to TRBD1. V shed 2 bases and J 14 bases; nucleotides not matched to a gene: 18. This CDR3 comprises 16 residues. CDR1 is SGHAT and CDR2 is FQNNGV in the germline V gene. CDR3 nucleotides: TGTGCCAGCAGCTTAAGAATCGCGAGAGGGGGACAGGGATTTTACTTC. Its protein product is CASSLRIARGGQGFYF. The entire variable domain, with the rest obtained from reference TRBV11-2 and TRBJ2-5, is as follows: EAGVAQSPRYKIIEKRQSVAFWCNPISGHATLYWYQQILGQGPKLLIQFQNNGVVDDSQLPKDRFSAERLKGVDSTLKIQPAKLEDSAVYLCASSLRIARGGQGFYFGPGTRLLVL.

This chain uses TRBV2 with TRBJ1-6; a weak D match, TRBD1 (6 bases). The germline V gene has CDR1 SNHLY and CDR2 FYNNEI. Trimming removed 1 base from V and 9 bases from J, with 16 bases in between. The CDR3 runs to 16 residues. CDR3 region: CASSEGAGVWGSPLHF. The CDR3 coding sequence is TGTGCCAGCAGTGAAGGGGCAGGGGTGTGGGGTTCACCCCTCCACTTT.

The chain has TRBV7-3 and TRBJ2-2, with 16 bases matching TRBD2. This CDR3 spans 19 amino acids. The V and J ends lost 5 bases and 3 bases, in that order; junction bases with no gene match: 9. Germline lookup yields CDR1 SGHTA and CDR2 FQGTGA. In nucleotides, the CDR3 is TGTGCCAGCAGCAGTCCGGGACTAGCGGGAGGGTGGTACACCGGGGAGCTGTTTTTT. Protein sequence: CASSSPGLAGGWYTGELFF.

The chain links TRBV28 to TRBJ2-2; 8 positions match TRBD2. The CDR3 contains 14 residues. V lost 6 bases to trimming and J lost 6 bases; unmatched junction nucleotides: 6. The germline V gene encodes CDR1 MDHEN and CDR2 SYDVKM. The CDR3 reads CASSETSAPGELFF. The CDR3, as DNA: TGTGCCAGCAGCGAGACTAGCGCTCCCGGGGAGCTGTTTTTT.

This chain links TRBV19 with TRBJ1-3, with 8 nucleotides matching TRBD1. Germline values: CDR1 LNHDA, CDR2 SQIVND (reference sequence). With V trimmed by 5 bases and J by 3 bases, 6 bases remained unmatched. CDR3 length: 15 amino acids. The CDR3 DNA is TGTGCCAGTAGTGGACCAGGGGGCAGTGGAAACACCATATATTTT. The encoded protein is CASSGPGGSGNTIYF. Supplemented by reference TRBV19 and TRBJ1-3, the full variable domain reads DGGITQSPKYLFRKEGQNVTLSCEQNLNHDAMYWYRQDPGQGLRLIYYSQIVNDFQKGDIAEGYSVSREKKESFPLTVTSAQKNPTAFYLCASSGPGGSGNTIYFGEGSWLTVV.

The chain recombines TRBV11-3 with TRBJ2-1; TRBD2 matches 8 bases. This CDR3 contains 17 residues. Trimming took 1 base from V and 0 from J; bases not matched to a gene: 5. Germline loops: CDR1 SGHNT, CDR2 YENEEA. CDR3 residues: CASSLGLAGYSYNEQFF. DNA for the CDR3: TGTGCCAGCAGCTTAGGGCTAGCGGGCTACTCCTACAATGAGCAGTTCTTC.

This clone was picked up a small number of times. The chain carries TRBV5-1 and TRBJ2-7; 8 positions match TRBD1. The ends lost 5 bases at V and 5 bases at J; junction bases unmatched: 3. Germline V gene sequence: CDR1 SGHRS, CDR2 YFSETQ. This CDR3 spans 12 amino acids. The CDR3 protein is CASRDRVNEQYF. CDR3 bases: TGCGCCAGCAGGGACAGGGTCAACGAGCAGTACTTC.